The 25 T cell receptor beta chains in this list originate from one sample, sequenced in a study of T cell responses to AZD1222 COVID-19 vaccine. The method was immunoSEQ multiplex PCR; TCRdb's version includes in-frame clones alone and lacks a portion of them. The data show fewer than 150,000 clones, approximately 85% seen once. The sequencing used peripheral blood, collected 28 days after the second AZD1222 dose. These receptor sequences come from an adult who received the AZD1222 COVID-19 vaccine.

The J gene is TRBJ1-3, the V gene TRBV3-1 (or the pseudogene TRBV3-2); D is unclear. Trimming stripped 4 bases from V and 1 base from J, with 14 bases between. The CDR3 length is 16 residues. Germline CDR1 is LGHDT and CDR2 is YNNKEL (reference sequence). CDR3 nucleotide sequence: TGTGCCAGCAGCCTCCGCGGGGTAGGTTCTGGAAACACCATATATTTT. As protein: CASSLRGVGSGNTIYF.

The V and J genes are TRBV7-9 and TRBJ2-7; 7 nucleotides line up with TRBD2. CDR1 is SEHNR and CDR2 is FQNEAQ in the germline V gene (reference sequence). CDR3 size: 15 residues. Trimming took 5 bases from V and 2 from J; bases not matched to a gene: 9. The CDR3: CASSQGGDLTYEQYF. CDR3 in DNA: TGTGCCAGCAGCCAGGGAGGGGACTTGACCTACGAGCAGTACTTC. The full variable domain, with the rest looked up from reference TRBV7-9 and TRBJ2-7, is DTGVSQNPRHKITKRGQNVTFRCDPISEHNRLYWYRQTLGQGPEFLTYFQNEAQLEKSRLLSDRFSAERPKGSFSTLEIQRTEQGDSAMYLCASSQGGDLTYEQYFGPGTRLTVT.

Of note for this clone: The DNA is left out, because the CDR3 cannot be placed on it with certainty; the CDR3 is given as TCRdb lists it. The genes are TRBV10-2 and TRBJ2-7. The germline CDR1 and CDR2 sequences are WSHSY and SAAADI. The CDR3 spans 12 amino acids, including both terminal residues. CDR3 protein: CASSTSTYEQYF.

The chain uses TRBV6-2 or TRBV6-3 and TRBJ2-5; TRBD2 matches 9 bases. Germline trimming cut 2 bases from V and 1 base from J; bases unmatched to any gene: 8. This CDR3 region has 17 residues. Germline assignment: CDR1 MNHEY and CDR2 SVGEGT. CDR3 DNA: TGTGCCAGCAGTTACGATGTGACTAGCGGACTCCAAGAGACCCAGTACTTC. It yields the protein CASSYDVTSGLQETQYF.

V is TRBV5-4 and J is TRBJ1-6; 8 bases fit TRBD1. From germline, CDR1 is SGHNT and CDR2 YYREEE (reference sequence). The CDR3 spans 15 residues. V trimming: 0 bases; J trimming: 5 bases; junction bases outside the gene matches: 1. The CDR3 sequence is CASSLATGDNSPLHF. The CDR3 bases are TGTGCCAGCAGCTTGGCGACAGGGGATAATTCACCCCTCCACTTT.

This chain uses TRBV27 with TRBJ1-1; weak D call: TRBD1 (5 bases). Germline loops: CDR1 MNHEY, CDR2 SMNVEV (reference sequence). V gave up 8 bases and J gave up 4 bases, with 26 bases separating them. The CDR3 has 17 residues. CDR3 protein: CASGPSPPGPWGTEAFF. CDR3 in DNA: TGTGCCAGCGGGCCCTCCCCTCCGGGACCGTGGGGCACTGAAGCTTTCTTT.

This chain connects TRBV18 to TRBJ1-4; D remains unclear. The length of the CDR3 is 16 residues. With 3 bases removed from V and 0 bases from J, the gap between germline ends came to 11 bases. The V gene's germline CDR1 is KGHSH and CDR2 LQKENI. In DNA, the CDR3 is TGTGCCAGCTCACCCTCGAGAAGGGCAACTAATGAAAAACTGTTTTTT. Translation: CASSPSRRATNEKLFF.

The V and J genes are TRBV11-3 and TRBJ2-2; D is possibly TRBD1 or TRBD2 (6 bases each). V lost 1 base, J lost 7 bases, and 13 bases lay in between. Germline V gives CDR1 SGHNT, CDR2 YENEEA. This CDR3 is 15 amino acids long. DNA for the CDR3: TGTGCCAGCAGCTTAGGCAGGGGCGGGATCGGGGAGCTGTTTTTT. Residues: CASSLGRGGIGELFF.

This clone showed up just a few times. This specimen includes other DNA sequences encoding the same CDR3. This chain connects TRBV18 to TRBJ1-2; D is unclear. Germline V gene sequence: CDR1 KGHSH, CDR2 LQKENI. Trimming took off 1 base at V and 3 bases at J, with 6 bases between the two ends. The CDR3 is 13 residues long. The chain's CDR3 is CASSPQGDYGYTF. For the CDR3, the DNA is TGTGCCAGCTCACCACAGGGCGACTATGGCTACACCTTC.

This chain joins TRBV27 and TRBJ2-1; either TRBD1 or TRBD2 may supply D (6 bases each). The V gene lost 6 bases and the J gene lost 5 bases, with 14 bases spanning the gap. The CDR3 totals 14 residues. CDR1 is MNHEY, CDR2 SMNVEV, per germline (reference sequence). The chain's CDR3 is CASRKWGADNEQFF. The CDR3 DNA follows: TGTGCCAGCAGAAAGTGGGGGGCAGACAATGAGCAGTTCTTC.

The chain is built from TRBV19 and TRBJ1-2; possible D gene TRBD1, 5 bases. The CDR3 length is 17 residues. The V end lost 4 bases, the J end lost 2 bases, and 20 bases lay between the germline ends. Germline lookup yields CDR1 LNHDA and CDR2 SQIVND (reference sequence). The CDR3 region has the DNA TGTGCCAGTAGTAACTACGGGACGGCTCGGATAAACTATGGCTACACCTTC. Protein product: CASSNYGTARINYGYTF.

The chain uses TRBV12-3 or TRBV12-4 and TRBJ1-2; D call uncertain. This CDR3 comprises 13 residues. Trimming took 6 bases from V and 5 from J, leaving 13 bases between them. CDR3 sequence reads: CASRASGDYGYTF. CDR3 in DNA: TGTGCCAGCAGGGCGTCCGGGGATTATGGCTACACCTTC.

The chain is built from TRBV6-5 and TRBJ1-2, with unresolved D. The germline gives CDR1 MNHEY, CDR2 SVGAGI. CDR3 length equals 13 residues. Trimming cost V 6 bases and J 3 bases, with 11 bases left between them. The CDR3 DNA is TGTGCCAGCAGACAAGGAGGCTACTATGGCTACACCTTC. This codes for CASRQGGYYGYTF.

The chain links TRBV9 to TRBJ2-7; D is perhaps TRBD1 (6 bases). The CDR3 length is 16 residues. Germline assignment: CDR1 SGDLS and CDR2 YYNGEE. V lost 4 bases, J lost 1 base, and 18 bases lay in between. The CDR3 is CASSPDTGFGSYEQYF. The CDR3 coding sequence is TGTGCCAGCAGCCCCGACACAGGGTTCGGGTCCTACGAGCAGTACTTC.

The chain couples TRBV12-3 or TRBV12-4 to TRBJ1-1; D unclear. Trimming shortened V by 2 bases and J by 3 bases, and 7 bases separated the two germline ends. CDR3 length equals 13 residues. Here the CDR3 reads CASSLPSYTEAFF. As DNA, the CDR3 is TGTGCCAGCAGTTTACCGTCATACACTGAAGCTTTCTTT.

V gene TRBV7-9 combines with J gene TRBJ2-5; D may be TRBD1 or TRBD2 (5 bases each). The CDR3 loop spans 14 amino acids. V lost 1 base to trimming and J lost 5 bases, with 11 bases between them. Germline CDR1 SEHNR, CDR2 FQNEAQ (reference sequence). The CDR3 DNA reads TGTGCCAGCAGCTTAGTTCAGGGCGGGGAGACCCAGTACTTC. It codes for CASSLVQGGETQYF. The variable domain in full, completed from reference TRBV7-9 and TRBJ2-5, reads DTGVSQNPRHKITKRGQNVTFRCDPISEHNRLYWYRQTLGQGPEFLTYFQNEAQLEKSRLLSDRFSAERPKGSFSTLEIQRTEQGDSAMYLCASSLVQGGETQYFGPGTRLLVL.

CDR3 coding DNA: TGTGCCAGTAGTCTCCAGGTCCTTAATGAAAAACTGTTTTTT. Protein product: CASSLQVLNEKLFF. The chain uses TRBV19 and TRBJ1-4; D gene uncertain. Germline assignment: CDR1 LNHDA and CDR2 SQIVND (reference sequence). V was pared by 5 bases and J by 4 bases, with 11 bases between. The CDR3 has 14 amino acids.

V gene TRBV10-3 combines with J gene TRBJ2-3; 8 bases line up with TRBD2. Looked up from germline, CDR1 is ENHRY and CDR2 is SYGVKD. Trimming at V came to 0 bases and at J to 1 base, leaving 6 bases not matched to a gene. The CDR3 loop spans 17 amino acids. The CDR3 coding sequence is TGTGCCATCAGTGAGTCGAGGGCGGGGGGCGGCACAGATACGCAGTATTTT. Translating gives CAISESRAGGGTDTQYF.

This chain connects TRBV29-1 to TRBJ2-1; possibly TRBD2 for D (6 bases). In germline, CDR1 is SQVTM, CDR2 ANQGSEA. There are 15 residues in the CDR3. V was clipped by 2 bases and J by 5 bases, with 16 bases between them. This CDR3 reads CSVEFVSGYDNEQFF. The CDR3 DNA sequence: TGCAGCGTTGAATTCGTCAGCGGGTACGACAATGAGCAGTTCTTC.

This clone has a handful of counts. The chain carries TRBV10-3 and TRBJ1-5; no definite D call. Germline V gene sequence: CDR1 ENHRY, CDR2 SYGVKD. This CDR3 is built from 13 residues. V shed 7 bases and J shed 0 bases, with 7 bases lying between them. The CDR3 here is CAINPDSNQPQHF. The CDR3, as DNA: TGTGCCATCAACCCAGATAGCAATCAGCCCCAGCATTTT.

As DNA, the CDR3 is TGTGCCAGCAGTGAAGTATGGGATTCCTACGAGCAGTACTTC. Amino acid sequence: CASSEVWDSYEQYF. The V gene is TRBV6-1, the J gene TRBJ2-7, with no clear D. CDR3 length: 14 amino acids. Deletions cut 1 base from V and 1 base from J, with 8 bases between. Germline lookup yields CDR1 MNHNS and CDR2 SASEGT.

J is TRBJ1-6 and V is TRBV14, with D unresolved. Per the germline V gene, CDR1 is SGHDN and CDR2 is FVKESK. V lost 5 bases and J lost 8, with 7 bases in between. This CDR3 has 12 amino acids. The CDR3: CASSSSYSPLHF. CDR3 DNA: TGTGCCAGCAGCTCATCGTATTCACCCCTCCACTTT.

This clone has a single count. The J gene is TRBJ1-3, the V gene TRBV19; D uncertain. The CDR3 spans 16 residues. Germline CDR1 and CDR2: LNHDA and SQIVND (reference sequence). Trimming took 7 bases from V and 0 from J, leaving 16 bases between them. This chain's CDR3 is CASTLRLRSSGNTIYF. The CDR3 DNA follows: TGTGCCAGTACCCTACGGCTGCGAAGCTCTGGAAACACCATATATTTT. The complete variable domain, with remaining parts taken from reference TRBV19 and TRBJ1-3, reads DGGITQSPKYLFRKEGQNVTLSCEQNLNHDAMYWYRQDPGQGLRLIYYSQIVNDFQKGDIAEGYSVSREKKESFPLTVTSAQKNPTAFYLCASTLRLRSSGNTIYFGEGSWLTVV.

This clone was found once. The rearrangement links TRBV4-1 to TRBJ1-5; D might be TRBD1 (5 bases). Trimming pared 4 bases from V and 1 base from J, leaving 14 bases between. CDR3 size: 16 residues. Germline assignment: CDR1 MGHRA and CDR2 YSYEKL. The CDR3 region is CASSLVRGLSNQPQHF. The CDR3, as DNA: TGCGCCAGCAGCCTAGTGCGGGGACTGAGCAATCAGCCCCAGCATTTT.

The J gene is TRBJ2-3, the V gene TRBV5-4; D is possibly TRBD2 (5 bases). Per the germline V gene, CDR1 is SGHNT and CDR2 is YYREEE (reference sequence). This CDR3 is 15 amino acids long. V was shortened by 3 bases and J by 2 bases, with 13 bases between the two germline ends. The CDR3 sequence: CASSSPREHTDTQYF. CDR3 nucleotide sequence: TGTGCCAGCAGCTCACCCCGGGAACACACAGATACGCAGTATTTT.